The sample holds many counts of the clone carrying this T cell receptor (beta chain). No antigen is known for it. The V gene's germline CDR1 is SGHDT and CDR2 YYEEEE. Trimming took off 0 bases at V and 8 bases at J, with 11 bases between the two ends. The CDR3 contains 14 residues. These data originate in a study of CD8+CD57+ T cells in acquired aplastic anemia. About the research overall: DNA recovered from sorted CD4+ and CD8+ cells had a mean of about 3 ug. Researchers reported that healthy donors averaged roughly 11 million reads for CD4+ cells.

TCR beta VDJ and CDR3 profiles were obtained from a genomic DNA template. TCRdb called the reads again in MiXCR, with one record for every CDR3 protein. The sample includes hundreds of thousands of distinct CDR3 sequences, 65% to 80% of them seen just once. Study conclusions and caveats: Comparison of patients with controls identified around 28 shared CD8+ CDR3 sequences. Patients and healthy controls showed no significant CD8+ Simpson's diversity difference.

The sample was sorted CD4+, CD8+, or CD8+CD57+ T cells (not recorded which) from PBMCs. J is TRBJ1-4 and V is TRBV5-6; a possible D gene is TRBD1 (5 bases). The clonotype comes from a human donor in good health, serving as a control. The CDR3 sequence is CASSLDQGVEKLFF. CDR3 DNA: TGTGCCAGCAGCTTGGACCAGGGAGTCGAAAAACTGTTTTTT.